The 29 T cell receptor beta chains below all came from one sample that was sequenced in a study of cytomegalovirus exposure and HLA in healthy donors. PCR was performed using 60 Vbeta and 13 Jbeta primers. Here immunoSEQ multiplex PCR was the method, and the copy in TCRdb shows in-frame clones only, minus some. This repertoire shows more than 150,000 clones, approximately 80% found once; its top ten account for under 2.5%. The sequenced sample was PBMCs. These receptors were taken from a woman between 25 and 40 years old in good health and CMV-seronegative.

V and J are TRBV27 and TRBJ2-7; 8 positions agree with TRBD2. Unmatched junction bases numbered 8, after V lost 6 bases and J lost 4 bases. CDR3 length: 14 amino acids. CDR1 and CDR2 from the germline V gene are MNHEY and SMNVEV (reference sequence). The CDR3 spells CASRLAGQGYEQYF. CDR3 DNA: TGTGCCAGCAGGCTAGCGGGTCAGGGTTACGAGCAGTACTTC.

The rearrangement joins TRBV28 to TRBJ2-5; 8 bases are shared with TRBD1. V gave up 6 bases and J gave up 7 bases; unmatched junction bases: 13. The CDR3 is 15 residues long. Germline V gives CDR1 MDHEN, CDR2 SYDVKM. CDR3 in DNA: TGTGCCAGCAGCCCTACTTTAGGACAGGGTGGGACCCAGTACTTC. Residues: CASSPTLGQGGTQYF. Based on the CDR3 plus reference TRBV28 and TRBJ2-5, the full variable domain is DVKVTQSSRYLVKRTGEKVFLECVQDMDHENMFWYRQDPGLGLRLIYFSYDVKMKEKGDIPEGYSVSREKKERFSLILESASTNQTSMYLCASSPTLGQGGTQYFGPGTRLLVL.

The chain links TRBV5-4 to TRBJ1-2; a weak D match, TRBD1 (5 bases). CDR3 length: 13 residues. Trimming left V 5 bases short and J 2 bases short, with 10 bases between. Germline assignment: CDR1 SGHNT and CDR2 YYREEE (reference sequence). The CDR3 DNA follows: TGTGCCAGCAGGTCGACAGTGAACTATGGCTACACCTTC. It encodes CASRSTVNYGYTF.

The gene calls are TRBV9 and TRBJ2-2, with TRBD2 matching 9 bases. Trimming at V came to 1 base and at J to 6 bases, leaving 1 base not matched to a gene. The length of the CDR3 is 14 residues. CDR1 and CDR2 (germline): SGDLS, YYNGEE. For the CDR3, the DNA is TGTGCCAGCAGCGTATTAGCGGGAGCCGGGGAGCTGTTTTTT. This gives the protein CASSVLAGAGELFF.

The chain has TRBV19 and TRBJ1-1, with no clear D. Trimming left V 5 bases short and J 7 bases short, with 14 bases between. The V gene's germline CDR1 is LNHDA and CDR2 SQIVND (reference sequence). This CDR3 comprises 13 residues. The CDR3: CASSLVVLGEAFF. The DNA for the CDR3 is TGTGCCAGTAGTTTGGTGGTACTCGGTGAAGCTTTCTTT.

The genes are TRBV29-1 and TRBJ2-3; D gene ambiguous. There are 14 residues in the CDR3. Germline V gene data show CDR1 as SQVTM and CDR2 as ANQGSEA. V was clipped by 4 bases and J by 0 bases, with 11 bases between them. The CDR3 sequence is CSVGATSSTDTQYF. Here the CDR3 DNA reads TGCAGCGTTGGGGCTACCTCTAGCACAGATACGCAGTATTTT.

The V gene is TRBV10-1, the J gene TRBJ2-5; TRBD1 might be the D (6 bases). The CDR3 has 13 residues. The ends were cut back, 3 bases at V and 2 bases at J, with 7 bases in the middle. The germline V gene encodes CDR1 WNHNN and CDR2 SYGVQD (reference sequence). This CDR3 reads CASSDGQQETQYF. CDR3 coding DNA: TGCGCCAGCAGTGATGGACAGCAAGAGACCCAGTACTTC.

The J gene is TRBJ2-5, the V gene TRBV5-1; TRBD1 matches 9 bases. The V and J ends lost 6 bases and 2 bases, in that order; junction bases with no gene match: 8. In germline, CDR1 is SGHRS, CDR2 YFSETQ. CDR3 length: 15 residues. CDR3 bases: TGCGCCAGCACCATACAGGGACAGGGACAAGAGACCCAGTACTTC. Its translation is CASTIQGQGQETQYF. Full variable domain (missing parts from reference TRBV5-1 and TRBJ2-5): KAGVTQTPRYLIKTRGQQVTLSCSPISGHRSVSWYQQTPGQGLQFLFEYFSETQRNKGNFPGRFSGRQFSNSRSEMNVSTLELGDSALYLCASTIQGQGQETQYFGPGTRLLVL.

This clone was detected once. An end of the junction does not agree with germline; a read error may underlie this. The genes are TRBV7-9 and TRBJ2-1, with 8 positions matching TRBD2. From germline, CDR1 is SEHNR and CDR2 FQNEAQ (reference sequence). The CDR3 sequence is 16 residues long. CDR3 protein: CSSSRGGGREYNEQFF. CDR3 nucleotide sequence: TGTTCCAGCAGCCGGGGGGGAGGGCGGGAGTACAATGAGCAGTTCTTC.

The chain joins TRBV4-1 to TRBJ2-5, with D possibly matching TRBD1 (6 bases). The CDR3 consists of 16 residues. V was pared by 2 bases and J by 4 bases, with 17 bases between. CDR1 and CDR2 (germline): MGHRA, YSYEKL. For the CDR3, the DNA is TGCGCCAGCAGCCAACCCCCAAGCAGGGGCCGAGAGACCCAGTACTTC. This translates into CASSQPPSRGRETQYF.

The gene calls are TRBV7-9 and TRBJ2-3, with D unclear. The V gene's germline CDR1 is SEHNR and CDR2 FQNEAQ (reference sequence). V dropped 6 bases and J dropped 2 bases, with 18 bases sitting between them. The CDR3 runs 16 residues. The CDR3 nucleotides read TGTGCCAGCAGACCCCTAGGAGCTGTACTCACAGATACGCAGTATTTT. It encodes CASRPLGAVLTDTQYF.

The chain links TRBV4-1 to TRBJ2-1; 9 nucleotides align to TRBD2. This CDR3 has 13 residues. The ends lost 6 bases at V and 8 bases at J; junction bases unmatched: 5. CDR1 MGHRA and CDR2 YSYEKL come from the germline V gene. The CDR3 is CASRRSGSDEQFF. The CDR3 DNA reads TGCGCCAGCAGGCGTAGCGGGAGTGATGAGCAGTTCTTC.

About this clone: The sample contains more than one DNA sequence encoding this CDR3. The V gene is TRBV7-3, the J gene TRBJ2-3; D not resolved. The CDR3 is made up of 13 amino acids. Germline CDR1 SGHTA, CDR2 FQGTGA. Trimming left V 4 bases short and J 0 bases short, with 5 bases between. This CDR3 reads CASSSFSTDTQYF. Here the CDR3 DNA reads TGTGCCAGCAGCTCATTTAGCACAGATACGCAGTATTTT.

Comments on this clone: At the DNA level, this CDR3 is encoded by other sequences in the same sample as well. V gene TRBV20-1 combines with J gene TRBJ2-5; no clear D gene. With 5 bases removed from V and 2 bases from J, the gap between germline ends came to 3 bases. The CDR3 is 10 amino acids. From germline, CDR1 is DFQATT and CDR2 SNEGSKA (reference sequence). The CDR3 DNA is TGCAGTGCTTCGCAAGAGACCCAGTACTTC. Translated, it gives CSASQETQYF.

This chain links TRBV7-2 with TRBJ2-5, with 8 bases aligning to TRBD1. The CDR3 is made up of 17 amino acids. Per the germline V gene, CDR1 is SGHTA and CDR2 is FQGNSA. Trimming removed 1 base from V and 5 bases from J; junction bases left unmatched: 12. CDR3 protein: CASSLVGQGAVGETQYF. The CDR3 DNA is TGTGCCAGCAGCTTAGTAGGGCAGGGGGCCGTAGGGGAGACCCAGTACTTC.

The chain's CDR3 is CASSPAQDRAGYTF. As DNA, the CDR3 is TGTGCCAGTAGTCCCGCCCAGGACAGGGCTGGCTACACCTTC. V is TRBV19 and J is TRBJ1-2; TRBD1 aligns across 8 bases. V dropped 5 bases and J dropped 7; count of bases not matched to a gene: 9. Looked up from germline, CDR1 is LNHDA and CDR2 is SQIVND (reference sequence). The CDR3 consists of 14 residues.

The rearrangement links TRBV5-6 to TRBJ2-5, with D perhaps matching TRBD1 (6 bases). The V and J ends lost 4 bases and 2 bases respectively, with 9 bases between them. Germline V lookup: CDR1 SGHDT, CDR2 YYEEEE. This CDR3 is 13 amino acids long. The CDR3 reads CASSPGQQETQYF. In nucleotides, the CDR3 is TGTGCCAGCAGCCCGGGACAACAAGAGACCCAGTACTTC.

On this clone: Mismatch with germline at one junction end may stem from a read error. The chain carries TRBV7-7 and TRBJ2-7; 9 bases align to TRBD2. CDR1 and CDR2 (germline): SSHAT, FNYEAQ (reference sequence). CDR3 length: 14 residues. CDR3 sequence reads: CASSSLAGKGEQYF. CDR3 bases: TGTGCTAGCAGCTCTCTAGCGGGAAAAGGCGAGCAGTACTTC.

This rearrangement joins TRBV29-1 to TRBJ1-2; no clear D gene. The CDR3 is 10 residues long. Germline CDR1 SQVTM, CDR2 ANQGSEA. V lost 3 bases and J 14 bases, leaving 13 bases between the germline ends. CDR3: CSVDSRLVTF. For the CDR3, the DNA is TGCAGCGTTGACTCGAGACTGGTTACCTTC.

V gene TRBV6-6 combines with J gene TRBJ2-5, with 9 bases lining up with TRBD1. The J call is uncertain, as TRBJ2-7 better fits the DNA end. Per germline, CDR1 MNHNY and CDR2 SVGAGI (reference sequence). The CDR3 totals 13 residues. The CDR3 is CASVPGQGYEQYF. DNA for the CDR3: TGTGCCAGCGTGCCGGGACAGGGCTACGAGCAGTACTTC.

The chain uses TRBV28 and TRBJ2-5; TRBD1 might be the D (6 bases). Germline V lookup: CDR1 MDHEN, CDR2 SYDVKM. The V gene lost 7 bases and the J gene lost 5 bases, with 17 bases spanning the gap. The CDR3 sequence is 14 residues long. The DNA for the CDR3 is TGTGCCAGCAACCTACAGGGAGTTGGTGAGACCCAGTACTTC. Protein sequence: CASNLQGVGETQYF.

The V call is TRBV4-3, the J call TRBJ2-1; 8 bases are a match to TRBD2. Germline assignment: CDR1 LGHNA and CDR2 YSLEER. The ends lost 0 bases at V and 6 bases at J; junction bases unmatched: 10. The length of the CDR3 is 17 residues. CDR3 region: CASSQDPPTSAFNEQFF. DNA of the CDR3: TGCGCCAGCAGCCAAGATCCCCCGACTAGCGCTTTCAATGAGCAGTTCTTC.

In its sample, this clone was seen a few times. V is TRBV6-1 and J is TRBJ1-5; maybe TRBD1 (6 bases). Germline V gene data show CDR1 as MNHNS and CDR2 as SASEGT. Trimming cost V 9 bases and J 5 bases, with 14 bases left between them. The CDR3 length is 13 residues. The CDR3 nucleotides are TGTGCCAGTACACAGGGATTTCATCAGCCCCAGCATTTT. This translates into CASTQGFHQPQHF.

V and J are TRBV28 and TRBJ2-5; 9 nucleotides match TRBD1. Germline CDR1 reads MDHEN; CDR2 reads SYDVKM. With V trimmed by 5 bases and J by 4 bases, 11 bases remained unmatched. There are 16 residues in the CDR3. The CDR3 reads CASSPPGQGRGETQYF. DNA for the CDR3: TGTGCCAGCAGTCCTCCGGGACAGGGCCGAGGAGAGACCCAGTACTTC. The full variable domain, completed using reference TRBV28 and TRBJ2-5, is DVKVTQSSRYLVKRTGEKVFLECVQDMDHENMFWYRQDPGLGLRLIYFSYDVKMKEKGDIPEGYSVSREKKERFSLILESASTNQTSMYLCASSPPGQGRGETQYFGPGTRLLVL.

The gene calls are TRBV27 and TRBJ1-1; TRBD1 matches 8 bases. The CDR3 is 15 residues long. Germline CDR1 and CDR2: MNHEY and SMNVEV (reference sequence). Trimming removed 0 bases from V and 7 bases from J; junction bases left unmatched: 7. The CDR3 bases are TGTGCCAGCAGTTTATCATCCCAGGGGGCGAATGAAGCTTTCTTT. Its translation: CASSLSSQGANEAFF.

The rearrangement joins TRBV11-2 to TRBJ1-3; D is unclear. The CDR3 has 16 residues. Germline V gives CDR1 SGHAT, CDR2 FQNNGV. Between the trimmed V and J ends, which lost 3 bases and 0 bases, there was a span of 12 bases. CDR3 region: CASSLSGPFSGNTIYF. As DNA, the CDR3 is TGTGCCAGCAGCTTGAGTGGGCCCTTCTCTGGAAACACCATATATTTT.

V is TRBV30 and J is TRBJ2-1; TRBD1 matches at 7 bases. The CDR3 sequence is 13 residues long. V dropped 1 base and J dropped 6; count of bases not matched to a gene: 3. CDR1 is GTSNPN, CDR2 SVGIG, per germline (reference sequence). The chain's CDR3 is CAWSGPGGNEQFF. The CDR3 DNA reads TGTGCCTGGAGTGGCCCAGGGGGCAATGAGCAGTTCTTC.

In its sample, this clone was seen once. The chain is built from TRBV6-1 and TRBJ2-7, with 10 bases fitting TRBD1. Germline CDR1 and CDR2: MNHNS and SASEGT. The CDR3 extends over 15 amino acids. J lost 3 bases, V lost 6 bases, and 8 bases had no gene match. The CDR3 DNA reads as TGTGCCAGCAGATCCTCCCGGGACAGGGGCTACGAGCAGTACTTC. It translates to CASRSSRDRGYEQYF.

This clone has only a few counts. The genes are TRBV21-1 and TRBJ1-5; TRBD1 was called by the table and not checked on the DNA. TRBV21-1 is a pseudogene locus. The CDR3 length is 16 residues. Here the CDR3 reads CASSQARVPCNQPQHF. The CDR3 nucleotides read TGTGCCAGCAGCCAAGCCAGGGTCCCATGCAATCAGCCCCAGCATTTT.